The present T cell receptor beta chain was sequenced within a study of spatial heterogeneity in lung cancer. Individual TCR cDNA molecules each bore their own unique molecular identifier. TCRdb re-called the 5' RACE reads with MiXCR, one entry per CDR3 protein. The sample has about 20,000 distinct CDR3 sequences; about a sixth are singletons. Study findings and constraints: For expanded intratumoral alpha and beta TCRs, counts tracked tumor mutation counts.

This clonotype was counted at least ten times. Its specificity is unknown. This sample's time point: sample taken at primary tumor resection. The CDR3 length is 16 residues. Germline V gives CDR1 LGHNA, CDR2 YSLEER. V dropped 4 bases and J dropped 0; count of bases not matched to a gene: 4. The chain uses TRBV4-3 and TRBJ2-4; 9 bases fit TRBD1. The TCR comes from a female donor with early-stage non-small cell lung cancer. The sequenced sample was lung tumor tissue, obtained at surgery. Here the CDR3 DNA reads TGCGCCAGCAGCCCAGGACAGGGGATAGCCAAAAACATTCAGTACTTC. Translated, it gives CASSPGQGIAKNIQYF.